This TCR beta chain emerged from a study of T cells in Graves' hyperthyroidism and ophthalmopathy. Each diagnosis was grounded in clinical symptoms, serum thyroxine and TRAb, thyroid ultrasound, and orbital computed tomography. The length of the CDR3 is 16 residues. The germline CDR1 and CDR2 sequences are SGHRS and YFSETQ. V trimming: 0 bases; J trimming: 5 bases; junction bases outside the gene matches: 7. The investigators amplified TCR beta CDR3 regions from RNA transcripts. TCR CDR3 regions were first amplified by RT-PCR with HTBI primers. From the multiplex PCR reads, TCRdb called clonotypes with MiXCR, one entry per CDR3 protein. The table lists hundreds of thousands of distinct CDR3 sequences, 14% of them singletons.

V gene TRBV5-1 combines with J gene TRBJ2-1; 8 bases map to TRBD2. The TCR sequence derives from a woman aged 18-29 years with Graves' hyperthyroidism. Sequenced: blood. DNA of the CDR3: TGCGCCAGCAGCTTGGTTTCTAGCGGGTTTAACAATGAGCAGTTCTTC. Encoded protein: CASSLVSSGFNNEQFF.